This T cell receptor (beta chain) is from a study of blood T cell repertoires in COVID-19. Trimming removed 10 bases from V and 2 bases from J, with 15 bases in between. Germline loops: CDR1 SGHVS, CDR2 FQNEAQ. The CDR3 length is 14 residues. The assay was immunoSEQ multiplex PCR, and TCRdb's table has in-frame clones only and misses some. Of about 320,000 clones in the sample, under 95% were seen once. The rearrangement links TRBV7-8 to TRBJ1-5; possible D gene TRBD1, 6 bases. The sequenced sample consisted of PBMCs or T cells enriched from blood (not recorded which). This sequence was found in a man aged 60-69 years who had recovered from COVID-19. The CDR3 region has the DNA TGTGCCACCACGCGGGGGCGGCGCAATCAGCCCCAGCATTTT. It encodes CATTRGRRNQPQHF.